This TCR beta chain was profiled in a study of blood T cell repertoires in COVID-19. This CDR3 has 16 amino acids. The V end lost 2 bases, the J end lost 0 bases, and 12 bases lay between the germline ends. Germline CDR1 is SGHRS and CDR2 is YFSETQ. Sequencing was performed with immunoSEQ multiplex PCR; in TCRdb, only in-frame clones are kept and a portion is missing. The top ten clones hold around 0.84% of a sample with 250,000 to 350,000 clones, around 89% of them seen once. The sequence was obtained from a man aged 25 to 40 with acute or convalescent COVID-19. Sequencing was performed on peripheral blood. J is TRBJ2-1 and V is TRBV5-1; the D gene is possibly TRBD2 (6 bases). The CDR3 DNA reads TGCGCCAGCAGCTTTAGCGGTCTGAGCTCCTACAATGAGCAGTTCTTC. Its translation is CASSFSGLSSYNEQFF. Looking up the rest from reference TRBV5-1 and TRBJ2-1 gives the full variable domain: KAGVTQTPRYLIKTRGQQVTLSCSPISGHRSVSWYQQTPGQGLQFLFEYFSETQRNKGNFPGRFSGRQFSNSRSEMNVSTLELGDSALYLCASSFSGLSSYNEQFFGPGTRLTVL.